What follows are 28 T cell receptor beta chains derived from one specimen sequenced in a study of cytomegalovirus exposure and HLA in healthy donors. 13 Jbeta primers and 60 Vbeta primers were used for the PCR. The method was immunoSEQ multiplex PCR; TCRdb's version includes in-frame clones alone and lacks a portion of them. The profile shows about 210,000 clones, roughly 78% of them singletons. The sample was PBMCs. The source of these receptors is a boy aged 5-17 years in good health and CMV-seronegative.

The rearrangement joins TRBV6-5 to TRBJ2-2; no definite D call. The CDR3 contains 12 residues. V lost 1 base and J lost 5, with 2 bases in between. The germline V gene encodes CDR1 MNHEY and CDR2 SVGAGI. CDR3 sequence: CASSYLTGELFF. The CDR3 DNA reads TGTGCCAGCAGTTACTTAACCGGGGAGCTGTTTTTT.

The chain combines TRBV27 with TRBJ2-1, with D uncertain. CDR3 size: 14 residues. From germline, CDR1 is MNHEY and CDR2 SMNVEV (reference sequence). Trimming took 2 bases from V and 3 from J, leaving 8 bases between them. This CDR3 reads CASSLGNLYNEQFF. DNA of the CDR3: TGTGCCAGCAGTTTAGGCAACCTCTACAATGAGCAGTTCTTC.

A few counts support this clone. V is TRBV9 and J is TRBJ1-2; D is perhaps TRBD1 (6 bases). The length of the CDR3 is 12 residues. The V gene lost 5 bases and the J gene lost 3 bases, with 8 bases spanning the gap. Germline CDR1 and CDR2: SGDLS and YYNGEE. The CDR3 loop reads CASRGGDYGYTF. In DNA, the CDR3 is TGTGCCAGCAGAGGGGGGGACTATGGCTACACCTTC.

The chain has TRBV19 and TRBJ2-2, with D tentatively TRBD1 (6 bases). Looked up from germline, CDR1 is LNHDA and CDR2 is SQIVND (reference sequence). Trimming pared 5 bases from V and 3 bases from J, leaving 16 bases between. The CDR3 runs 16 residues. CDR3 protein: CASSPSRDKDTGELFF. In DNA form, the CDR3 reads TGTGCCAGTAGTCCCAGCCGGGACAAAGACACCGGGGAGCTGTTTTTT.

The chain carries TRBV30 and TRBJ2-3; TRBD1 matches at 8 bases. Germline-derived CDR1 and CDR2 are GTSNPN and SVGIG (reference sequence). This CDR3 is built from 13 residues. Losses at the gene ends were 8 bases for V and 2 bases for J; bases not matched to a gene: 6. CDR3 amino acids: CAGGQGFTDTQYF. The CDR3 DNA sequence: TGTGCCGGTGGACAGGGTTTCACAGATACGCAGTATTTT.

The chain couples TRBV15 to TRBJ1-2; TRBD1 matches 8 bases. In germline, CDR1 is LNHNV, CDR2 YYDKDF (reference sequence). This CDR3 has 15 amino acids. V trimming: 0 bases; J trimming: 8 bases; junction bases outside the gene matches: 8. CDR3 sequence: CATSREARGLLGYTF. The CDR3 DNA reads as TGTGCCACCAGCAGAGAAGCCAGGGGGCTATTAGGCTACACCTTC.

CDR3 in DNA: TGTGCCAGTAGTATAGGTTCAGGGAATGAAAAACTGTTTTTT. This sequence encodes CASSIGSGNEKLFF. The V gene is TRBV19, the J gene TRBJ1-4; a weak D match, TRBD1 (5 bases). V was pared by 1 base and J by 5 bases, with 8 bases between. This CDR3 contains 14 residues. Germline V gene sequence: CDR1 LNHDA, CDR2 SQIVND (reference sequence).

This chain links TRBV2 with TRBJ2-2, with 8 bases matching TRBD1. V was pared by 10 bases and J by 5 bases, with 9 bases of the junction left unmatched. Per the germline V gene, CDR1 is SNHLY and CDR2 is FYNNEI. The CDR3 is 14 amino acids. The CDR3 reads CAIQTGARTGELFF. The CDR3 region has the DNA TGTGCCATTCAGACAGGGGCGCGGACCGGGGAGCTGTTTTTT.

Comments on this clone: An end of the junction does not agree with germline; a read error may underlie this. The chain links TRBV7-9 to TRBJ1-2; D ambiguous. Germline CDR1 is SEHNR and CDR2 is FQNEAQ (reference sequence). The CDR3 consists of 12 residues. The CDR3 is CSSSPTLHGYTF. The CDR3, as DNA: TGTTCCAGCAGCCCCACTTTGCATGGCTACACCTTC.

V gene TRBV9 combines with J gene TRBJ1-5, with 7 bases fitting TRBD1. The CDR3 length is 15 residues. Germline CDR1 SGDLS, CDR2 YYNGEE. V was clipped by 1 base and J by 3 bases; unmatched bases: 4. DNA of the CDR3: TGTGCCAGCAGCGTATCAGGGGGTTACAATCAGCCCCAGCATTTT. It yields the protein CASSVSGGYNQPQHF.

V gene TRBV12-5 combines with J gene TRBJ2-1, with D tentatively TRBD2 (6 bases). From germline, CDR1 is LGHNT and CDR2 FRNRAP. CDR3 size: 16 residues. The ends were cut back, 1 base at V and 0 bases at J, with 10 bases in the middle. The CDR3 sequence: CASGLDRGNSYNEQFF. In nucleotides, the CDR3 is TGTGCTAGTGGTTTGGATCGGGGGAACTCCTACAATGAGCAGTTCTTC.

The J gene is TRBJ1-1, the V gene TRBV27, with D possibly TRBD1 on 5 matching bases. V dropped 1 base and J dropped 10 bases, with 16 bases sitting between them. The CDR3 contains 14 residues. Germline V gives CDR1 MNHEY, CDR2 SMNVEV (reference sequence). Here the CDR3 DNA reads TGTGCCAGCAGTTTATTTTCAGGGTTGCGTTTAGCTTTCTTT. Residues: CASSLFSGLRLAFF.

V is TRBV15 and J is TRBJ1-2, with D possibly being TRBD1 (6 bases). Germline V lookup: CDR1 LNHNV, CDR2 YYDKDF (reference sequence). Trimming cost V 0 bases and J 2 bases, with 16 bases left between them. CDR3 length equals 17 residues. In DNA, the CDR3 is TGTGCCACCAGCAGAGATTTAGGACAGCCTCAAAACTATGGCTACACCTTC. Amino acid sequence: CATSRDLGQPQNYGYTF.

The chain couples TRBV5-1 to TRBJ2-1; possibly TRBD2 for D (5 bases). Germline lookup yields CDR1 SGHRS and CDR2 YFSETQ. The germline V and J ends were trimmed by 0 bases and 2 bases, with 6 bases remaining between them. The CDR3 runs to 14 residues. Here the CDR3 reads CASSLEAAYNEQFF. The CDR3 DNA reads as TGCGCCAGCAGCTTGGAAGCGGCCTACAATGAGCAGTTCTTC.

The chain recombines TRBV7-6 with TRBJ2-7, with D tentatively TRBD2 (6 bases). V was pared by 0 bases and J by 9 bases, with 12 bases between. The CDR3 has 13 residues. CDR1 is SGHVS, CDR2 FNYEAQ, per germline. In nucleotides, the CDR3 is TGTGCCAGCAGCTTAGCGGGAGGATTTCGGCAGTACTTC. It is translated as CASSLAGGFRQYF.

The J gene is TRBJ1-4, the V gene TRBV7-6, with 9 bases identical to TRBD1. The CDR3 covers 16 residues. Germline-derived CDR1 and CDR2 are SGHVS and FNYEAQ. J lost 6 bases, V lost 0 bases, and 5 bases had no gene match. The chain's CDR3 is CASSLAWDRVDEKLFF. CDR3 bases: TGTGCCAGCAGCTTAGCATGGGACAGGGTGGATGAAAAACTGTTTTTT.

The chain carries TRBV5-1 and TRBJ2-1; a possible D gene is TRBD2 (6 bases). V lost 0 bases and J 6 bases, leaving 16 bases between the germline ends. CDR3 length equals 16 residues. Germline V gives CDR1 SGHRS, CDR2 YFSETQ. The CDR3 bases are TGCGCCAGCAGCTTGGTTCCCCAAATGGGGGGCAATGAGCAGTTCTTC. The encoded protein is CASSLVPQMGGNEQFF.

This clone was seen once. The chain links TRBV10-3 to TRBJ2-7; a possible D gene is TRBD2 (5 bases). Germline values: CDR1 ENHRY, CDR2 SYGVKD. Trimming took 4 bases from V and 9 from J, leaving 19 bases between them. This CDR3 has 14 residues. The CDR3 DNA sequence: TGTGCCATCAGTGGGGGTGGGGAGCGGTCAGGGCAGTACTTC. Encoded protein: CAISGGGERSGQYF.

This chain links TRBV30 with TRBJ1-1, with D unclear. This CDR3 comprises 12 residues. Trimming took 1 base from V and 4 from J, leaving 7 bases between them. CDR1 is GTSNPN and CDR2 is SVGIG in the germline V gene (reference sequence). This CDR3 reads CAWSAVSTEAFF. The CDR3 DNA is TGTGCCTGGAGTGCTGTGAGCACTGAAGCTTTCTTT.

The V call is TRBV10-2, the J call TRBJ2-3, with 8 positions matching TRBD2. Looked up from germline, CDR1 is WSHSY and CDR2 is SAAADI. This CDR3 has 14 amino acids. J gave up 4 bases and V 2 bases, and 2 bases lay outside the gene matches. CDR3 residues: CASSEGLAPDTQYF. The CDR3 DNA reads TGCGCCAGCAGTGAGGGACTAGCCCCAGATACGCAGTATTTT.

V gene TRBV11-3 combines with J gene TRBJ1-1; D is undetermined. CDR1 is SGHNT, CDR2 YENEEA, per germline. V gave up 3 bases and J gave up 6 bases, with 5 bases separating them. The CDR3 spans 11 residues. The CDR3 bases are TGTGCCAGCAGCTTCCAGGCTGAAGCTTTCTTT. Its translation is CASSFQAEAFF.

The gene calls are TRBV30 and TRBJ2-7, with 9 positions matching TRBD1. CDR3 size: 12 residues. V was clipped by 8 bases and J by 3 bases; unmatched bases: 5. CDR1 and CDR2 from the germline V gene are GTSNPN and SVGIG (reference sequence). DNA for the CDR3: TGTGCCCGGGGACAGGGTGGCTACGAGCAGTACTTC. Its protein is CARGQGGYEQYF.

This chain links TRBV18 with TRBJ2-5; a weak D match, TRBD2 (7 bases). The CDR3 consists of 16 residues. Trimming took 0 bases from V and 5 from J, leaving 16 bases between them. Germline V CDR1 and CDR2: KGHSH, LQKENI. For the CDR3, the DNA is TGTGCCAGCTCACCACCCGGCGGCGGGGGCGGCGAGACCCAGTACTTC. Its protein is CASSPPGGGGGETQYF.

This rearrangement joins TRBV4-1 to TRBJ2-4; 9 bases map to TRBD1. This CDR3 contains 17 residues. After removal of 0 bases from V and 6 bases from J, the junction contained 9 bases not matched to a gene. Germline CDR1 reads MGHRA; CDR2 reads YSYEKL. The CDR3 protein is CASSQDRRDREGNIQYF. CDR3 bases: TGCGCCAGCAGCCAAGATCGGAGGGACAGGGAGGGAAACATTCAGTACTTC.

The chain carries TRBV5-6 and TRBJ2-1, with TRBD2 identical over 13 bases. After removal of 4 bases from V and 4 bases from J, the junction contained 8 bases not matched to a gene. Germline CDR1 SGHDT, CDR2 YYEEEE. This CDR3 region has 17 residues. The CDR3 DNA is TGTGCCAGCAGCCCGACTACTAGCGGGGGGGTATACAATGAGCAGTTCTTC. Translation: CASSPTTSGGVYNEQFF.

CDR3 nucleotides: TGTGCCAGCAGCGTAGGGACTAGCGGGATGATCGGGATTCGGGAGCTGTTTTTT. This gives the protein CASSVGTSGMIGIRELFF. This chain uses TRBV9 with TRBJ2-2, with 12 nucleotides matching TRBD2. J gave up 9 bases and V 0 bases, and 12 bases lay outside the gene matches. Germline V gene sequence: CDR1 SGDLS, CDR2 YYNGEE. The CDR3 runs 18 residues.

V gene TRBV7-3 combines with J gene TRBJ1-1; no clear D gene. CDR3 length: 13 residues. Trimming took 0 bases from V and 6 from J, leaving 8 bases between them. The germline gives CDR1 SGHTA, CDR2 FQGTGA. CDR3 amino acids: CASSLTWAAEAFF. DNA for the CDR3: TGTGCCAGCAGCTTAACGTGGGCCGCTGAAGCTTTCTTT.

This clone was found a few times. The chain is built from TRBV12-2 and TRBJ1-1; the table's D call of TRBD1 was not tested on the DNA. TRBV12-2 is flagged as a pseudogene. The CDR3 is made up of 12 amino acids. The CDR3 loop is CASRQEVAQAFF. The CDR3 region has the DNA TGTGCAAGTCGCCAGGAAGTGGCGCAAGCTTTCTTT.